This paragraph covers one T cell receptor (beta chain) sequence. The antigen remains unidentified. With 60 Vbeta and 13 Jbeta primers, the PCR was carried out. Here immunoSEQ multiplex PCR was the method, and the copy in TCRdb shows in-frame clones only, minus some. This sample's table reports approximately 47,000 clones. This record comes from a study of cytomegalovirus exposure and HLA in healthy donors. Study results and limitations: V- and J-gene trimming of TCR beta was linked (in a later analysis) to a missense DCLRE1C variant.

The receptor was derived from a male donor in good health and CMV-seronegative. The sample was PBMCs.

In DNA form, the CDR3 reads TGTGCCTGGAGTCGAGACAGGGTTCGTGGCTACACCTTC. Translated, it gives CAWSRDRVRGYTF. The rearrangement joins TRBV30 to TRBJ1-2, with 7 bases fitting TRBD1. This CDR3 has 13 amino acids. Per germline, CDR1 GTSNPN and CDR2 SVGIG (reference sequence). The V and J ends lost 2 bases and 7 bases, in that order; junction bases with no gene match: 7.